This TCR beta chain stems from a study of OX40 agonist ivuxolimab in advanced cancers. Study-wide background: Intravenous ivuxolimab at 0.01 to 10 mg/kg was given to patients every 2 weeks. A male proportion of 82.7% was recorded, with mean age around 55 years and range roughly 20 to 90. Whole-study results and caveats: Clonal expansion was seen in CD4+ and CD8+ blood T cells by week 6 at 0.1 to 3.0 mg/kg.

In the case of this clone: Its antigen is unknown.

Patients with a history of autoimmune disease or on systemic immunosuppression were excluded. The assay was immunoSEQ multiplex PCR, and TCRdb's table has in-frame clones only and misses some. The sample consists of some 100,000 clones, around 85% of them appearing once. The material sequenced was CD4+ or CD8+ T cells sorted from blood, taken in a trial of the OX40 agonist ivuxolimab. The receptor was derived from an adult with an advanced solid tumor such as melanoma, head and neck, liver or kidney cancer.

The CDR3 sequence: CASSVRGGLPQHF. DNA for the CDR3: TGTGCCAGTAGTGTGCGCGGGGGATTGCCCCAGCATTTT. V usage is TRBV19 and J usage is TRBJ1-5, with D possibly TRBD1 on 5 matching bases. Germline CDR1 reads LNHDA; CDR2 reads SQIVND (reference sequence). V lost 5 bases, J lost 9 bases, and 14 bases lay in between. The CDR3 totals 13 residues.